This TCR beta chain was obtained from a study of cytomegalovirus exposure and HLA in healthy donors. Looking at the study overall: Earlier work reported 90 million to 120 million unique TCR beta sequences from 180 million or so T cells. Study results and caveats: The classifier reportedly diagnosed cytomegalovirus status with high sensitivity and specificity. Three chains linked to CMV were shown in vitro to be specific for CMV antigens.

On this clone: The antigen remains unidentified.

Primers included in the PCR were 60 Vbeta and 13 Jbeta primers. Here immunoSEQ multiplex PCR was the method, and the copy in TCRdb shows in-frame clones only, minus some. The table has under 200,000 clones, 65% to 85% seen once. V shed 0 bases and J shed 3 bases, with 6 bases lying between them. The CDR3 covers 13 residues. In germline, CDR1 is SGHRS, CDR2 YFSETQ. The sample taken for sequencing was PBMCs. This clonotype was sampled from a woman aged 45 to 65 in good health and CMV-seropositive. The rearrangement links TRBV5-1 to TRBJ1-2; D is uncertain. CDR3 sequence (DNA): TGCGCCAGCAGCTTGGAGGCGGACTATGGCTACACCTTC. It is translated as CASSLEADYGYTF.